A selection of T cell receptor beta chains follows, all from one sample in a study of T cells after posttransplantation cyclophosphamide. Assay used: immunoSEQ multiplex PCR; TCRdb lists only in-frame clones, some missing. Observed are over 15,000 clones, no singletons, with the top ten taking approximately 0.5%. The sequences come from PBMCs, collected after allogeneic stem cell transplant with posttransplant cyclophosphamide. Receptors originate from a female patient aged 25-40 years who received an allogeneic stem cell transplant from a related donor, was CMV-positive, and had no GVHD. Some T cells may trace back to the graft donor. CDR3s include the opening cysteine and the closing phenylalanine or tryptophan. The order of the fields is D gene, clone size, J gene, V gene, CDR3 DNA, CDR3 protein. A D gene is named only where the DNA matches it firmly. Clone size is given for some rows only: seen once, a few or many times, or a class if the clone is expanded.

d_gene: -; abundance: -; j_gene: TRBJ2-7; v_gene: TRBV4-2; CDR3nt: TGTGCCAGCAGCCAAGCTCGCCCCATTACAGGGATTGTGTCCTACGAGCAGTACTTC; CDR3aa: CASSQARPITGIVSYEQYF
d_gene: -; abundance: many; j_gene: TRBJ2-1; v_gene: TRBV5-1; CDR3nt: TGCGCCAGCAGCTTGGCCCTCGGGGGGCGCCTCGGTGAGCAGTTCTTC; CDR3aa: CASSLALGGRLGEQFF
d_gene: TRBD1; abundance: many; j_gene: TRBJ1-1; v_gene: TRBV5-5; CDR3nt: TGTGCCAGCAGCACTGGACAGGGGGGATTCTTTTCGGCTTTCTTT; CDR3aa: CASSTGQGGFFSAFF
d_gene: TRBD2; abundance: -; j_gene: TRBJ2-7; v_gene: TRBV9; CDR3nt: TGTGCCAGCAGCGTAGAAGGCGGGAGGGAGCAGTACTTC; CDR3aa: CASSVEGGREQYF
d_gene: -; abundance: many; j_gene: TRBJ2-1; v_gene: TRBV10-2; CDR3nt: TGCGCCAGCAGTGACGGGAGTGGGCAATACAATGAGCAGTTCTTC; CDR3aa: CASSDGSGQYNEQFF
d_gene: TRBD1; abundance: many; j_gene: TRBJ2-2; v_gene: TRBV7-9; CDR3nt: TGTGCCAGCAAGGCAGGGGGCGCCGCCGGGGAGCTGTTTTTT; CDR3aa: CASKAGGAAGELFF
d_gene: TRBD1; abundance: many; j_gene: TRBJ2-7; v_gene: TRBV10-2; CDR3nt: TGCGCCAGCAGTGAGTCCGGGACAGGCCCCTACGAGCAGTACTTC; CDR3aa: CASSESGTGPYEQYF
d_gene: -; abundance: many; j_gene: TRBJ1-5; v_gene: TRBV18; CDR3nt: TGTGCCAGCTCACCAAACACAAATAGCAATCAGCCCCAGCATTTT; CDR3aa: CASSPNTNSNQPQHF
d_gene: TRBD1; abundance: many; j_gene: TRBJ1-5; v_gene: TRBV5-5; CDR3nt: TGTGCCAGCAGCCCAAACAGGGGTAGCAATCAGCCCCAGCATTTT; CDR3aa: CASSPNRGSNQPQHF
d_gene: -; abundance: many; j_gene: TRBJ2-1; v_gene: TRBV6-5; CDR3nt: TGTGCCAGCAGTCGCCACAACTACAATGAGCAGTTCTTC; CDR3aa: CASSRHNYNEQFF
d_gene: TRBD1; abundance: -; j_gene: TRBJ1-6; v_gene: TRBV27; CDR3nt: TGTGCCAGCAGTCCGGGGACAGGGTATAATTCACCCCTCCACTTT; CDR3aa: CASSPGTGYNSPLHF
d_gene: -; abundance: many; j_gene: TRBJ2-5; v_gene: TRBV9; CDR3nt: TGTGCCAGCAGCGTAGGGGTCACTCCGGGGGAGACCCAGTACTTC; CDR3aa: CASSVGVTPGETQYF
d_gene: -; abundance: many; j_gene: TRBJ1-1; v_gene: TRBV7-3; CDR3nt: TGTGCCAGCAGCTTAATTGGGCCTGAAGCTTTCTTT; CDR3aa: CASSLIGPEAFF
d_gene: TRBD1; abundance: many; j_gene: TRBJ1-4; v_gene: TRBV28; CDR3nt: TGTGCCAGCAGTTTGCCCCGGGACAGCCTAGAAAAACTGTTTTTT; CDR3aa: CASSLPRDSLEKLFF
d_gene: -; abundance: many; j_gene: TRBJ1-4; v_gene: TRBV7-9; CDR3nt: TGTGCCAGCCTGCGGGGGGTTGCTAATGAAAAACTGTTTTTT; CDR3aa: CASLRGVANEKLFF
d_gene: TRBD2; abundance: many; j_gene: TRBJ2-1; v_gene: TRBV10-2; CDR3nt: TGCGCCAGCAGTGGACTAGCGGGAGATGAGCAGTTCTTC; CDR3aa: CASSGLAGDEQFF
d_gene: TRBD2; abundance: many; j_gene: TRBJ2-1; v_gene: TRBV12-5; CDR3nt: TGTGCTAGTGGTTTGGTACGACTAGCGGGAGGCTATACCTCCTACAATGAGCAGTTCTTC; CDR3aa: CASGLVRLAGGYTSYNEQFF
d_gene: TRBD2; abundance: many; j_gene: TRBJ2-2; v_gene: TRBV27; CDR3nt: TGTGCCAGCAGTTTTAGCGGGGATTTTAACACCGGGGAGCTGTTTTTT; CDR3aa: CASSFSGDFNTGELFF
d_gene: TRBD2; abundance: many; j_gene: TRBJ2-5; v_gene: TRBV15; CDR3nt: TGTGCCACCAGCAGAGTTAGCGGGAGCGGTGAGACCCAGTACTTC; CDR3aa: CATSRVSGSGETQYF
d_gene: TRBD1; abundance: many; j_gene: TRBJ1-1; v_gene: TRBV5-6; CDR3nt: TGTGCCAGCAGCTTTCTACAGGGGGTCCCGAACACTGAAGCTTTCTTT; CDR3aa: CASSFLQGVPNTEAFF
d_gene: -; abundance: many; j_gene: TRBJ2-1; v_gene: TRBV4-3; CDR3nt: TGCGCCAGCAGCCAATTTGCTAGGGGCGATGAGCAGTTCTTC; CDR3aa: CASSQFARGDEQFF
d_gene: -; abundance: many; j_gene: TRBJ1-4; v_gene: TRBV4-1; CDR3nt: TGCGCCAGCAGCCAAGAGACTTGGAGCAATGAAAAACTGTTTTTT; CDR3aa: CASSQETWSNEKLFF
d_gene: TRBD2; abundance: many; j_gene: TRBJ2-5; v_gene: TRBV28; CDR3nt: TGTGCCAGCAGTACGGGACTAGCGGGAGATGAGACCCAGTACTTC; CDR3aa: CASSTGLAGDETQYF
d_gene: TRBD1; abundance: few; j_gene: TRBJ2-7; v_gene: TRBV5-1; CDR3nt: TGCGCCAGCAGCTTCGGGACAGGGGGCTACGAGCAGTACTTC; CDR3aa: CASSFGTGGYEQYF
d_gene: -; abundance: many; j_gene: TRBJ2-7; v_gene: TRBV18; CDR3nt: TGTGCCAGCTCACCACAAAGGGGAAGGAGCTACGAGCAGTACTTC; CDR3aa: CASSPQRGRSYEQYF
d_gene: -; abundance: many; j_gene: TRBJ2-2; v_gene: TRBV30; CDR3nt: TGTGCCTGGAGTGTGTGGCGGCTGACGAACACCGGGGAGCTGTTTTTT; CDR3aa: CAWSVWRLTNTGELFF
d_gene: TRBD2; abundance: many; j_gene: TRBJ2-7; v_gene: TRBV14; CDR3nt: TGTGCCAGCAGCCCGGAGGTAGCGGGATTCTCCTACGAGCAGTACTTC; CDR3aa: CASSPEVAGFSYEQYF
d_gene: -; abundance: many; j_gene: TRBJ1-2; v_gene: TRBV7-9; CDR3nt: TGTGCCAGCAGCGTCGGGGGTCCGATCGGCTACACCTTC; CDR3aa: CASSVGGPIGYTF
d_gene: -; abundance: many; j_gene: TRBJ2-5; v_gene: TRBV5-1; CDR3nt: TGCGCCAGCAGCTTGGAGCTGAACAGGGTGGAAGAGACCCAGTACTTC; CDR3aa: CASSLELNRVEETQYF
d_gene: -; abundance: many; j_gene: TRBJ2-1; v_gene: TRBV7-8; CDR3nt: TGTGCCAGCAGCACCTCACTATACAATGAGCAGTTCTTC; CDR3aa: CASSTSLYNEQFF
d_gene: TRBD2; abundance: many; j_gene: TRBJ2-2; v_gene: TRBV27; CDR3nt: TGTGCCAGTACTAGCGGGAGGAGCTCCGGGGAGCTGTTTTTT; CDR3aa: CASTSGRSSGELFF
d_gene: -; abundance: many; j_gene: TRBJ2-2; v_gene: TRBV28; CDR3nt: TGTGCCAGCAGTCCGGGGTTAGCCGGGGAGCTGTTTTTT; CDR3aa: CASSPGLAGELFF
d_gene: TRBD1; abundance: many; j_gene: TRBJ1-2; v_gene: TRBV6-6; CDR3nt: TGTGCCAGCAGTTACTCGAAAGGGACAGCTAACTATGGCTACACCTTC; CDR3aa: CASSYSKGTANYGYTF
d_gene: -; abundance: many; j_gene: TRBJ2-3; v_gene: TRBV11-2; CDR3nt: TGTGCCAGCAGCTTAGTCGGGGGCACAGATACGCAGTATTTT; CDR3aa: CASSLVGGTDTQYF
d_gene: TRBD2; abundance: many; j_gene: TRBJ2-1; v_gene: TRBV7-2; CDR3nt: TGTGCCAGCAGCTTAGAGGGGACTAGCGGGAGGTTTTACAATGAGCAGTTCTTC; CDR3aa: CASSLEGTSGRFYNEQFF
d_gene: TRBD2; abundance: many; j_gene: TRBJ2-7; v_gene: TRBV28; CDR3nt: TGTGCCAGCAATCTCCCGGGACTAGCATACGAGCAGTACTTC; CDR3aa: CASNLPGLAYEQYF
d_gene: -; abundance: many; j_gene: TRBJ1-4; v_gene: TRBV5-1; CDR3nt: TGCGCCAGCAGCTTGAGTTCTGGCGGAGGGGTTGAAAAACTGTTTTTT; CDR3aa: CASSLSSGGGVEKLFF